A single sample gave rise to the 30 T cell receptor beta chains below, sequenced in a study of T cells in Graves' hyperthyroidism and ophthalmopathy (dated by TCRdb to about 2019). Libraries were constructed by multiplex PCR. Sequenced on an Illumina HiSeq 2000. The TCR beta CDR3 regions were amplified from RNA transcripts. For the first round of RT-PCR on the TCR CDR3, the HTBI primer set was used together with the Qiagen OneStep RT-PCR kit. TCRdb trimmed the raw reads at Q25, called clones with MiXCR and kept productive beta chains. Rows merge per CDR3 protein into single entries with the most common DNA and genes. This sample comprises fewer than 40,000 distinct CDR3 sequences, approximately 52% of them detected only once. The ten largest clones take up 20% to 30% of the sample. Sequencing input: blood. All receptors derive from a woman aged 40 to 49 with Graves' ophthalmopathy.

The J gene is TRBJ2-1, the V gene TRBV7-9; D might be TRBD1 or TRBD2, each matching 5 bases. The V end was cut by 3 bases, the J end by 5 bases, with 8 bases between. Germline CDR1 and CDR2: SEHNR and FQNEAQ (reference sequence). The CDR3 contains 13 residues. The CDR3 DNA reads as TGTGCCAGCAGCTTGCCGGGACACAATGAGCAGTTCTTC. This sequence encodes CASSLPGHNEQFF. Together with reference TRBV7-9 and TRBJ2-1, the CDR3 gives the full variable domain: DTGVSQNPRHKITKRGQNVTFRCDPISEHNRLYWYRQTLGQGPEFLTYFQNEAQLEKSRLLSDRFSAERPKGSFSTLEIQRTEQGDSAMYLCASSLPGHNEQFFGPGTRLTVL.

This chain uses TRBV10-2 with TRBJ1-1; D not certain. In germline, CDR1 is WSHSY, CDR2 SAAADI. V lost 7 bases and J lost 6, with 9 bases in between. The CDR3 has 11 amino acids. Here the CDR3 DNA reads TGCGCCAGCACCAGGAGCTCTGAAGCTTTCTTT. Its protein product is CASTRSSEAFF.

The chain has TRBV7-3 and TRBJ2-1; D could derive from TRBD1 or TRBD2 (10 bases each). The germline V gene encodes CDR1 SGHTA and CDR2 FQGTGA. The V gene lost 5 bases and the J gene lost 7 bases, with 36 bases spanning the gap. The CDR3 is 21 residues long. CDR3 residues: CASSAGGRQGAISGGRNEQFF. In nucleotides, the CDR3 is TGTGCCAGCAGCGCTGGAGGTAGACAGGGGGCGATTAGCGGGGGGAGGAATGAGCAGTTCTTC.

This clonotype was detected ten times or more. The rearrangement joins TRBV13 to TRBJ2-7; TRBD2 agrees at 14 bases. With V trimmed by 2 bases and J by 5 bases, 8 bases remained unmatched. The V gene's germline CDR1 is PRHDT and CDR2 FYEKMQ (reference sequence). The CDR3 consists of 17 residues. CDR3 in amino acids: CASSLNGLAGGRDEQYF. The CDR3 bases are TGTGCCAGCAGCTTAAATGGACTAGCGGGGGGTAGAGACGAGCAGTACTTC.

The sample holds many counts of this clonotype. The rearrangement uses TRBV4-1 and TRBJ2-2; D possibly corresponds to TRBD2 (5 bases). With 1 base removed from V and 5 bases from J, the gap between germline ends came to 5 bases. CDR3 size: 13 residues. Per germline, CDR1 MGHRA and CDR2 YSYEKL. The CDR3 sequence is CASSQGGTGELFF. CDR3 coding DNA: TGCGCCAGCAGCCAAGGAGGGACCGGGGAGCTGTTTTTT.

The chain uses TRBV15 and TRBJ1-2, with 9 bases fitting TRBD1. CDR1 is LNHNV, CDR2 YYDKDF, per germline (reference sequence). V lost 5 bases, J lost 3 bases, and 16 bases stayed unmatched. This CDR3 region has 18 residues. CDR3 sequence (DNA): TGTGCCACCAGCTCCCGGGACAGGGAACAGACCCAGTACTATGGCTACACCTTC. It specifies CATSSRDREQTQYYGYTF.

The CDR3: CSYSGQGYEQYF. CDR3 bases: TGCAGTTACTCGGGACAGGGCTACGAGCAGTACTTC. The V and J genes are TRBV20-1 and TRBJ2-7; 9 positions match TRBD1. The CDR3 contains 12 residues. In germline, CDR1 is DFQATT, CDR2 SNEGSKA (reference sequence). Losses at the gene ends were 8 bases for V and 3 bases for J; bases not matched to a gene: 5.

The chain is built from TRBV10-2 and TRBJ1-6; D might be TRBD1 (5 bases). The CDR3 is 15 amino acids. Germline V CDR1 and CDR2: WSHSY, SAAADI. V was clipped by 6 bases and J by 10 bases, with 19 bases between them. The chain's CDR3 is CASSPGTFNRSPLHF. Here the CDR3 DNA reads TGCGCCAGCAGCCCCGGGACGTTCAATAGGTCACCCCTCCACTTT.

For this clonotype: The CDR3 carries no conserved terminal phenylalanine or tryptophan, so it likely arises from a read error. The DNA is left out, because the CDR3 cannot be placed on it with certainty; the CDR3 is given as TCRdb lists it. V gene TRBV9 combines with J gene TRBJ2-3; the tabulated D call, TRBD1, remains unverified against the DNA. The CDR3 length is 9 residues, termini included. The V gene's germline CDR1 is SGDLS and CDR2 YYNGEE. This CDR3 is CASSSTGTG.

A note on this clonotype: Likely a read error: the CDR3 ends without its conserved phenylalanine or tryptophan. The limits of the CDR3 on the DNA are not certain, so only TCRdb's listed CDR3 is given. This chain connects TRBV14 to TRBJ2-2; no check of the table's D call, TRBD2, against the DNA was made. The CDR3 region is 9 residues in length, termini included. The germline V gene has CDR1 SGHDN and CDR2 FVKESK. CDR3 residues: CASSLRTGV.

The V gene is TRBV24-1, the J gene TRBJ2-5; 10 bases match TRBD2. The CDR3 loop spans 17 amino acids. After removal of 5 bases from V and 2 bases from J, the junction contained 10 bases not matched to a gene. CDR1 is KGHDR, CDR2 SFDVKD, per germline. The CDR3 DNA follows: TGTGCCACCAGTGCTAGAGATGGACTAGCGGTACAAGAGACCCAGTACTTC. This sequence encodes CATSARDGLAVQETQYF.

The V gene is TRBV7-4, the J gene TRBJ2-7, with 10 bases aligning to TRBD1. The germline V gene has CDR1 SGHVT and CDR2 SQSDAQ. After removal of 6 bases from V and 4 bases from J, the junction contained 6 bases not matched to a gene. The CDR3 is made up of 14 amino acids. This chain's CDR3 is CASSLRDRGYEQYF. CDR3 nucleotide sequence: TGTGCCAGCAGTTTACGGGACAGGGGTTACGAGCAGTACTTC.

The CDR3 loop is CASTTNQETQYF. The DNA of the CDR3 is TGCGCCAGCACAACAAATCAAGAGACCCAGTACTTC. The chain employs TRBV5-1 and TRBJ2-5; no definite D call. V dropped 6 bases and J dropped 2 bases, with 8 bases sitting between them. Germline V gene lookup returns CDR1 SGHRS and CDR2 YFSETQ. This CDR3 has 12 residues.

By sample fraction, this clonotype is medium-sized (0.01 to 0.1%). The chain employs TRBV2 and TRBJ1-6; a weak D match, TRBD1 (5 bases). This CDR3 has 14 residues. Between the trimmed V and J ends, which lost 4 bases and 5 bases, there was a span of 9 bases. CDR1 and CDR2 (germline): SNHLY, FYNNEI. This chain's CDR3 is CASSGGGDNSPLHF. The CDR3, as DNA: TGTGCCAGCAGTGGAGGAGGGGATAATTCACCCCTCCACTTT.

This clonotype was counted at least ten times. The chain has TRBV12-1 and TRBJ1-6; the table's D gene call, TRBD1, was not cross checked with the DNA. TRBV12-1 has pseudogene status. There are 14 residues in the CDR3. In DNA form, the CDR3 reads TGTGCCAGCAGCTTTTACAGGGTTAATTCACCCCTCCACTTT. Translation gives CASSFYRVNSPLHF.

This chain links TRBV3-1 with TRBJ2-2; 7 positions agree with TRBD2. The CDR3 is made up of 17 amino acids. The V and J ends lost 0 bases and 0 bases, in that order; junction bases with no gene match: 4. Germline loops: CDR1 LGHDT, CDR2 YNNKEL (reference sequence). The CDR3 sequence is CASSQDPLAANTGELFF. The CDR3 DNA is TGTGCCAGCAGCCAAGATCCCCTAGCGGCGAACACCGGGGAGCTGTTTTTT.

A word on this clonotype: A clone one base away is much larger, so this may be a read error. The genes are TRBV18 and TRBJ2-1, with D unresolved. The CDR3 has 13 amino acids. From germline, CDR1 is KGHSH and CDR2 LQKENI. CDR3 region: CASSPRQHNAQFF. The CDR3 DNA is TGTGCCAGCTCACCCAGGCAGCACAATGCGCAGTTCTTC.

The chain combines TRBV6-1 with TRBJ2-1; a possible D gene is TRBD2 (6 bases). Trimming removed 7 bases from V and 12 bases from J, with 22 bases in between. Germline V lookup: CDR1 MNHNS, CDR2 SASEGT. This CDR3 region has 14 residues. In nucleotides, the CDR3 is TGTGCCAGCAATCAGGGACTGAGCACAGATACGCAGTTCTTC. Translation: CASNQGLSTDTQFF.

About this clonotype itself: Sequence at one end of the junction differs from germline and may be a read error. The rearrangement uses TRBV7-6 and TRBJ2-7, with unresolved D. The CDR3 is 15 residues long. CDR1 and CDR2 from the germline V gene are SGHVS and FNYEAQ. The CDR3 loop reads CASGLYGSGAYGQYF. The CDR3 region has the DNA TGTGCCAGCGGCTTGTACGGGTCGGGCGCCTACGGGCAGTACTTC.

The table lists this clonotype with a few counts. This chain connects TRBV9 to TRBJ2-6; D possibly corresponds to TRBD1 (5 bases). The length of the CDR3 is 16 residues. V lost 0 bases, J lost 4 bases, and 11 bases lay in between. CDR1 SGDLS and CDR2 YYNGEE come from the germline V gene. The DNA of the CDR3 is TGTGCCAGCAGCGTAGGGCCAGGGCTCGGGGCCAACGTCCTGACTTTC. Translated: CASSVGPGLGANVLTF.

This clonotype came up once. This chain joins TRBV25-1 and TRBJ2-1; 10 bases are shared with TRBD2. The CDR3 covers 17 residues. Looked up from germline, CDR1 is MGHDK and CDR2 is SYGVNS. V lost 3 bases to trimming and J lost 8 bases; unmatched junction nucleotides: 13. Here the CDR3 reads CASSDLPPAGGWHEQFF. Here the CDR3 DNA reads TGTGCCAGCAGTGATCTACCCCCAGCGGGGGGGTGGCATGAGCAGTTCTTC.

Sample share makes this clonotype medium-sized. The chain joins TRBV7-8 to TRBJ1-5; D remains ambiguous. Germline V gives CDR1 SGHVS, CDR2 FQNEAQ. This CDR3 region has 12 residues. The ends were cut back, 2 bases at V and 4 bases at J, with 3 bases in the middle. The CDR3 loop is CASSLTNQPQHF. Here the CDR3 DNA reads TGTGCCAGCAGCTTAACGAATCAGCCCCAGCATTTT.

The V and J genes are TRBV29-1 and TRBJ2-7; 8 positions match TRBD2. V trimming: 1 base; J trimming: 5 bases; junction bases outside the gene matches: 1. The CDR3 spans 12 residues. Germline values: CDR1 SQVTM, CDR2 ANQGSEA. Written as DNA, the CDR3 is TGCAGCGTTGAAGCGGGGGGGAACGAGCAGTACTTC. Residues: CSVEAGGNEQYF.

This clonotype was seen many times. The chain recombines TRBV13 with TRBJ2-5; the D call may be TRBD1 or TRBD2 (5 bases each). Germline loops: CDR1 PRHDT, CDR2 FYEKMQ (reference sequence). V gave up 5 bases and J gave up 3 bases, with 13 bases separating them. The CDR3 runs to 14 residues. CDR3 sequence: CASSAGTGKETQYF. In nucleotides, the CDR3 is TGTGCCAGCAGCGCCGGGACCGGGAAAGAGACCCAGTACTTC.

The J gene is TRBJ2-3, the V gene TRBV5-4; tentative D call: TRBD2 (5 bases). The CDR3 sequence is 12 residues long. CDR1 is SGHNT, CDR2 YYREEE, per germline (reference sequence). The ends were cut back, 4 bases at V and 6 bases at J, with 9 bases in the middle. DNA of the CDR3: TGTGCCAGCAGCGCTAGCTCCGATACGCAGTATTTT. This gives the protein CASSASSDTQYF.

CDR3 region: CASSNRDRAYEQYF. The CDR3 DNA is TGTGCCAGCAGTAACCGGGACAGGGCCTACGAGCAGTACTTC. The chain carries TRBV6-1 and TRBJ2-7, with 9 bases matching TRBD1. This CDR3 has 14 residues. Germline CDR1 MNHNS, CDR2 SASEGT. The junction had 4 bases not matched to a gene; V was cut back by 5 bases and J by 2 bases.

In its sample, this clonotype was seen many times. The chain has TRBV19 and TRBJ2-4; D is undetermined. The CDR3 spans 13 residues. V was cut by 6 bases and J by 7 bases, with 13 bases left in between. Germline V gene sequence: CDR1 LNHDA, CDR2 SQIVND (reference sequence). CDR3 coding DNA: TGTGCCAGTAGCCCCGAGCACCTCAACATTCAGTACTTC. Amino acids: CASSPEHLNIQYF.

The chain is built from TRBV2 and TRBJ1-1; 7 bases fit TRBD1. This CDR3 has 12 residues. V lost 5 bases to trimming and J lost 8 bases; unmatched junction nucleotides: 5. Germline loops: CDR1 SNHLY, CDR2 FYNNEI. This chain's CDR3 is CASSSGQDEAFF. The CDR3 region has the DNA TGTGCCAGCAGTTCAGGACAGGACGAAGCTTTCTTT.

This clonotype was counted at least ten times. V usage is TRBV30 and J usage is TRBJ2-7, with 8 nucleotides matching TRBD1. Germline CDR1 reads GTSNPN; CDR2 reads SVGIG (reference sequence). CDR3 length equals 11 residues. V shed 4 bases, J shed 4 bases, and the junction held 0 bases outside the gene matches. CDR3 DNA sequence: TGTGCCTGGAACAGGGGGTACGAGCAGTACTTC. This sequence encodes CAWNRGYEQYF.

CDR3 region: CSARQTGGSYNEQFF. The DNA for the CDR3 is TGCAGTGCTCGGCAAACGGGCGGGAGCTACAATGAGCAGTTCTTC. The chain employs TRBV20-1 and TRBJ2-1; 7 bases line up with TRBD2. The germline V gene has CDR1 DFQATT and CDR2 SNEGSKA (reference sequence). This CDR3 has 15 residues. The trim removed 5 bases at V and 3 bases at J, leaving 10 bases unmatched.